This TCR beta chain originates from a study of blood T cell repertoires in COVID-19. Germline CDR1 reads MGHDK; CDR2 reads SYGVNS. This CDR3 is built from 14 residues. V lost 6 bases, J lost 2 bases, and 11 bases lay in between. Libraries were prepared by immunoSEQ multiplex PCR; TCRdb keeps only in-frame clonotypes and omits some of them. Here the sample spans roughly 440,000 clones, roughly 88% being singletons. This clone was counted once. The clonotype comes from a woman between 45 and 60 years old with COVID-19, enrolled during active disease. The sequenced sample consisted of peripheral blood. The chain combines TRBV25-1 with TRBJ2-1; possible D gene TRBD1, 5 bases. DNA for the CDR3: TGTGCCAGCAGCAAAAGGGGTCCCTACAATGAGCAGTTCTTC. As protein: CASSKRGPYNEQFF. Supplemented by reference TRBV25-1 and TRBJ2-1, the full variable domain reads EADIYQTPRYLVIGTGKKITLECSQTMGHDKMYWYQQDPGMELHLIHYSYGVNSTEKGDLSSESTVSRIRTEHFPLTLESARPSHTSQYLCASSKRGPYNEQFFGPGTRLTVL.